These 32 T cell receptor beta chains share one sample of origin, sequenced in a study of shared clonotypes between healthy human individuals. The repertoire was sequenced with immunoSEQ multiplex PCR; TCRdb's copy has only in-frame clones and lacks some. The profile shows 400,000 to 600,000 clones, roughly 95% of them singletons. Sequencing input: naive CD4+ T cells sorted from blood. Sample subset: CD45RA+ positively selected. All receptors come from a woman aged 25 to 39 in good health.

The chain's CDR3 is CATSRGGRADYNEQFF. The DNA of the CDR3 is TGTGCCACCAGCAGAGGTGGGCGGGCCGACTACAATGAGCAGTTCTTC. V gene TRBV15 combines with J gene TRBJ2-1, with D tentatively TRBD2 (5 bases). The CDR3 consists of 16 residues. In germline, CDR1 is LNHNV, CDR2 YYDKDF (reference sequence). V lost 1 base and J 3 bases, leaving 13 bases between the germline ends. The whole variable domain, remainder taken from reference TRBV15 and TRBJ2-1, is DAMVIQNPRYQVTQFGKPVTLSCSQTLNHNVMYWYQQKSSQAPKLLFHYYDKDFNNEADTPDNFQSRRPNTSFCFLDIRSPGLGDTAMYLCATSRGGRADYNEQFFGPGTRLTVL.

Here the CDR3 reads CASSPQGGGNQPQHF. DNA of the CDR3: TGTGCCAGCTCACCACAGGGGGGCGGCAATCAGCCCCAGCATTTT. The V call is TRBV18, the J call TRBJ1-5; tentatively, D is TRBD1 (6 bases). The length of the CDR3 is 15 residues. V shed 1 base and J shed 2 bases, with 9 bases lying between them. Looked up from germline, CDR1 is KGHSH and CDR2 is LQKENI.

The chain couples TRBV2 to TRBJ1-3, with D hard to call. CDR1 and CDR2 (germline): SNHLY, FYNNEI. CDR3 length: 12 amino acids. V gave up 2 bases and J gave up 4 bases, with 3 bases separating them. The CDR3 DNA is TGTGCCAGCAGTGAATCAGGAAACACCATATATTTT. The encoded protein is CASSESGNTIYF. Looking up the rest from reference TRBV2 and TRBJ1-3 gives the full variable domain: EPEVTQTPSHQVTQMGQEVILRCVPISNHLYFYWYRQILGQKVEFLVSFYNNEISEKSEIFDDQFSVERPDGSNFTLKIRSTKLEDSAMYFCASSESGNTIYFGEGSWLTVV.

The rearrangement joins TRBV23-1 to TRBJ2-7; unclear D gene. TRBV23-1 is reported as an ORF; its role is uncertain. The CDR3 runs 13 residues. Trimming took 6 bases from V and 5 from J, leaving 14 bases between them. The DNA of the CDR3 is TGCGCCAGCAGCCTGCTTGGATTCCACGAGCAGTACTTC. Translating gives CASSLLGFHEQYF.

There are a few counts of this clone. The CDR3 coding sequence is TGTGCCAGCAGCCCCCAGACCGGGGACGGGGGCTACACCTTC. Encoded protein: CASSPQTGDGGYTF. This chain joins TRBV7-2 and TRBJ1-2; maybe TRBD1 (5 bases). In germline, CDR1 is SGHTA, CDR2 FQGNSA. There are 14 residues in the CDR3. The V end lost 5 bases, the J end lost 8 bases, and 18 bases lay between the germline ends.

This clone was found once. This chain links TRBV5-1 with TRBJ2-1, with 9 nucleotides matching TRBD1. This CDR3 contains 16 residues. Germline V gene data show CDR1 as SGHRS and CDR2 as YFSETQ. The trim removed 0 bases at V and 9 bases at J, leaving 10 bases unmatched. The CDR3 region has the DNA TGCGCCAGCAGCTTGGCGGGGACAGGGAATTTGATTGAGCAGTTCTTC. Residues: CASSLAGTGNLIEQFF. Using reference TRBV5-1 and TRBJ2-1 for the parts outside the CDR3, the full variable domain is KAGVTQTPRYLIKTRGQQVTLSCSPISGHRSVSWYQQTPGQGLQFLFEYFSETQRNKGNFPGRFSGRQFSNSRSEMNVSTLELGDSALYLCASSLAGTGNLIEQFFGPGTRLTVL.

The rearrangement uses TRBV19 and TRBJ1-2, with D possibly being TRBD1 (6 bases). The V end was cut by 3 bases, the J end by 4 bases, with 9 bases between. The CDR3 runs to 13 residues. Germline V CDR1 and CDR2: LNHDA, SQIVND (reference sequence). The CDR3 DNA reads as TGTGCCAGTAGTATCACAGGGTCCTATGGCTACACCTTC. Amino acids: CASSITGSYGYTF.

V gene TRBV27 combines with J gene TRBJ2-5; TRBD2 matches at 9 bases. CDR3 length equals 15 residues. The junction had 3 bases not matched to a gene; V was cut back by 3 bases and J by 1 base. Looked up from germline, CDR1 is MNHEY and CDR2 is SMNVEV (reference sequence). The CDR3 DNA is TGTGCCAGCAGTTTTGTTAGCGGGGGCCAAGAGACCCAGTACTTC. As protein: CASSFVSGGQETQYF.

The chain uses TRBV28 and TRBJ1-1, with D possibly TRBD1 on 5 matching bases. Trimming took off 7 bases at V and 1 base at J, with 19 bases between the two ends. CDR1 is MDHEN and CDR2 is SYDVKM in the germline V gene. The CDR3 is 16 amino acids. The CDR3 loop is CASTATVGGGNTEAFF. CDR3 DNA: TGTGCCAGCACCGCGACAGTTGGTGGTGGGAACACTGAAGCTTTCTTT.

This clone was seen just once. The genes are TRBV5-4 and TRBJ2-3; possibly TRBD2 for D (6 bases). V shed 3 bases and J shed 0 bases, with 11 bases lying between them. CDR3 size: 15 residues. The germline CDR1 and CDR2 sequences are SGHNT and YYREEE (reference sequence). Here the CDR3 DNA reads TGTGCCAGCAGCTGGGGGAGCGGGAGCACAGATACGCAGTATTTT. Protein product: CASSWGSGSTDTQYF.

V gene TRBV28 combines with J gene TRBJ1-1; D gene uncertain. Germline V CDR1 and CDR2: MDHEN, SYDVKM. The CDR3 consists of 13 residues. V was cut by 4 bases and J by 4 bases, with 10 bases left in between. In DNA, the CDR3 is TGTGCCAGCAGTTCTCGGCTTGGCACTGAAGCTTTCTTT. It is translated as CASSSRLGTEAFF.

The chain combines TRBV29-1 with TRBJ1-4, with D maybe TRBD1 (5 bases). Trimming removed 7 bases from V and 4 bases from J, with 22 bases in between. The germline V gene encodes CDR1 SQVTM and CDR2 ANQGSEA. This CDR3 comprises 16 residues. CDR3: CSASVGQAEVNEKLFF. The CDR3 bases are TGCAGCGCTTCGGTGGGGCAGGCTGAGGTTAATGAAAAACTGTTTTTT.

The CDR3 region has the DNA TGTGCCAGTAGTAACCAGGGAGGAGGAAACACCATATATTTT. It yields the protein CASSNQGGGNTIYF. The V gene is TRBV19, the J gene TRBJ1-3; weak D call: TRBD1 (5 bases). Trimming left V 4 bases short and J 4 bases short, with 11 bases between. The CDR3 totals 14 residues. Germline V lookup: CDR1 LNHDA, CDR2 SQIVND (reference sequence).

This rearrangement joins TRBV11-2 to TRBJ2-1; TRBD2 matches at 7 bases. CDR1 and CDR2 (germline): SGHAT, FQNNGV. V shed 5 bases and J 3 bases; nucleotides not matched to a gene: 13. CDR3 length: 17 residues. CDR3: CASSPQGLAGDYNEQFF. Written as DNA, the CDR3 is TGTGCCAGCAGCCCCCAAGGTTTGGCGGGAGACTACAATGAGCAGTTCTTC.

The chain carries TRBV19 and TRBJ2-1, with TRBD2 matching 10 bases. J lost 3 bases, V lost 2 bases, and 16 bases had no gene match. The CDR3 runs to 20 residues. Germline-derived CDR1 and CDR2 are LNHDA and SQIVND (reference sequence). This CDR3 reads CASSITPLFLAGANYNEQFF. The CDR3 nucleotides are TGTGCCAGTAGTATAACCCCCCTTTTTCTAGCGGGAGCGAACTACAATGAGCAGTTCTTC. Together with reference TRBV19 and TRBJ2-1, the CDR3 gives the full variable domain: DGGITQSPKYLFRKEGQNVTLSCEQNLNHDAMYWYRQDPGQGLRLIYYSQIVNDFQKGDIAEGYSVSREKKESFPLTVTSAQKNPTAFYLCASSITPLFLAGANYNEQFFGPGTRLTVL.

V is TRBV19 and J is TRBJ2-1; 12 bases match TRBD2. Per germline, CDR1 LNHDA and CDR2 SQIVND (reference sequence). V lost 8 bases to trimming and J lost 10 bases; unmatched junction nucleotides: 12. The CDR3 sequence is 15 residues long. The CDR3 is CASQHRTSGIGEQFF. DNA of the CDR3: TGTGCCAGTCAACATCGGACTAGCGGGATTGGGGAGCAGTTCTTC.

The chain carries TRBV4-1 and TRBJ2-3, with 7 nucleotides matching TRBD2. V shed 2 bases, J shed 2 bases, and the junction held 7 bases outside the gene matches. CDR3 length equals 16 residues. The germline gives CDR1 MGHRA, CDR2 YSYEKL. This CDR3 reads CASSQTLGRYTDTQYF. CDR3 DNA sequence: TGCGCCAGCAGCCAAACACTCGGGAGGTACACAGATACGCAGTATTTT.

This chain links TRBV27 with TRBJ1-1; D unclear. Trimming pared 7 bases from V and 5 bases from J, leaving 14 bases between. CDR1 is MNHEY, CDR2 SMNVEV, per germline (reference sequence). The CDR3 runs to 13 residues. The CDR3 region is CASKWRETTEAFF. The CDR3 DNA is TGTGCCAGCAAATGGAGGGAGACAACTGAAGCTTTCTTT.

The gene calls are TRBV5-1 and TRBJ2-7, with 10 bases fitting TRBD2. The germline V gene encodes CDR1 SGHRS and CDR2 YFSETQ. This CDR3 is 17 amino acids long. After removal of 0 bases from V and 6 bases from J, the junction contained 12 bases not matched to a gene. CDR3 residues: CASSLAFGLAGESEQYF. The CDR3 coding sequence is TGCGCCAGCAGCTTGGCCTTCGGGCTAGCGGGAGAATCCGAGCAGTACTTC.

This rearrangement joins TRBV28 to TRBJ1-5, with D uncertain. Per the germline V gene, CDR1 is MDHEN and CDR2 is SYDVKM. With 10 bases removed from V and 5 bases from J, the gap between germline ends came to 12 bases. The CDR3 has 12 amino acids. The CDR3 bases are TGTGCCACGACCCATACCGATCAGCCCCAGCATTTT. Translation: CATTHTDQPQHF.

Only one count was recorded for this clone. The chain uses TRBV21-1 and TRBJ2-7; the D call TRBD2 from the table was never checked on the DNA. TRBV21-1 is shown as a pseudogene. There are 15 residues in the CDR3. CDR3 sequence: CASSKVAGPSYEQYF. The CDR3 DNA is TGTGCCAGCAGCAAAGTGGCGGGCCCCTCCTACGAGCAGTACTTC.

This clone has only one observation. V and J are TRBV19 and TRBJ2-2; no clear D. Trimming cost V 5 bases and J 3 bases, with 22 bases left between them. Looked up from germline, CDR1 is LNHDA and CDR2 is SQIVND (reference sequence). The CDR3 covers 18 residues. The CDR3 protein is CASSPYLGLVRDTGELFF. The CDR3 DNA reads TGTGCCAGTAGTCCTTATTTGGGTTTAGTTCGTGACACCGGGGAGCTGTTTTTT.

The V and J genes are TRBV21-1 and TRBJ2-7; TRBD2 is taken as the D call from the table, unchecked against the DNA. TRBV21-1 is labeled a pseudogene. This CDR3 region has 19 residues. The CDR3 bases are TGTGCCAGCAGCAAAGCGCCAGGGACTAGCGGGAGGCCCCGCTACGAGCAGTACTTC. Amino acid sequence: CASSKAPGTSGRPRYEQYF.

The chain combines TRBV7-8 with TRBJ2-7, with TRBD2 as a possible D gene (5 bases). The CDR3 spans 15 residues. CDR1 and CDR2 (germline): SGHVS, FQNEAQ. The V end was cut by 1 base, the J end by 0 bases, with 10 bases between. The CDR3 nucleotides read TGTGCCAGCAGCTTAGAGGGAACTAGCTCCTACGAGCAGTACTTC. Encoded protein: CASSLEGTSSYEQYF.

This chain joins TRBV19 and TRBJ2-7; the match to TRBD2 covers 7 bases. The J segment lost 0 bases and the V segment lost 4 bases, leaving 6 bases of the junction unmatched. This CDR3 has 15 residues. Germline V gene lookup returns CDR1 LNHDA and CDR2 SQIVND (reference sequence). CDR3 nucleotide sequence: TGTGCCAGTAGTACCCTAGCGGTGAGCTCCTACGAGCAGTACTTC. This translates into CASSTLAVSSYEQYF.

The chain has TRBV29-1 and TRBJ1-1; D is unresolved. Trimming took 1 base from V and 6 from J, leaving 12 bases between them. The CDR3 length is 13 residues. The germline V gene has CDR1 SQVTM and CDR2 ANQGSEA. The CDR3 loop is CSVEGWASAEAFF. In nucleotides, the CDR3 is TGCAGCGTTGAAGGATGGGCGAGCGCTGAAGCTTTCTTT.

This sequence joins TRBV29-1 and TRBJ2-2; weak D call: TRBD1 (6 bases). Trimming cost V 7 bases and J 11 bases, with 17 bases left between them. The CDR3 contains 12 residues. Germline loops: CDR1 SQVTM, CDR2 ANQGSEA. Here the CDR3 DNA reads TGCAGCGCCGGGTTCGAAGGGGGTGAGCTGTTTTTT. Translation: CSAGFEGGELFF.

The chain combines TRBV28 with TRBJ2-7; maybe TRBD2 (5 bases). CDR1 is MDHEN, CDR2 SYDVKM, per germline. The CDR3 is made up of 16 amino acids. Trimming pared 3 bases from V and 7 bases from J, leaving 22 bases between. The CDR3 DNA reads TGTGCCAGCAGTTTTAGTTCCGGACCCGGGGAATATGAGCAGTACTTC. Translating it yields CASSFSSGPGEYEQYF.

This sequence joins TRBV18 and TRBJ2-4; perhaps TRBD1 as D (6 bases). CDR3 size: 15 residues. Trimming removed 0 bases from V and 3 bases from J, with 9 bases in between. Per the germline V gene, CDR1 is KGHSH and CDR2 is LQKENI. The CDR3 region is CASSPPSGDKNIQYF. The CDR3 nucleotides are TGTGCCAGCTCACCACCCTCAGGGGACAAAAACATTCAGTACTTC. The full variable domain, in which reference TRBV18 and TRBJ2-4 provide the parts outside the CDR3, is NAGVMQNPRHLVRRRGQEARLRCSPMKGHSHVYWYRQLPEEGLKFMVYLQKENIIDESGMPKERFSAEFPKEGPSILRIQQVVRGDSAAYFCASSPPSGDKNIQYFGAGTRLSVL.

This chain connects TRBV30 to TRBJ1-1, with D uncertain. Per germline, CDR1 GTSNPN and CDR2 SVGIG (reference sequence). The CDR3 has 14 residues. Trimming removed 4 bases at V and 2 bases at J, with 14 bases between. Here the CDR3 reads CAWTQNWVNTEAFF. The CDR3 nucleotides read TGTGCCTGGACCCAAAACTGGGTTAACACTGAAGCTTTCTTT.

The gene calls are TRBV28 and TRBJ2-7, with D hard to call. Trimming took 4 bases from V and 1 from J, leaving 17 bases between them. Looked up from germline, CDR1 is MDHEN and CDR2 is SYDVKM. This CDR3 contains 16 residues. The CDR3 sequence: CASSSPGYAGSYEQYF. The CDR3 DNA reads TGTGCCAGCAGTTCCCCCGGGTACGCCGGATCCTACGAGCAGTACTTC.

The chain joins TRBV25-1 to TRBJ2-2; D gene ambiguous. Trimming removed 4 bases from V and 4 bases from J, with 7 bases in between. CDR1 MGHDK and CDR2 SYGVNS come from the germline V gene. The CDR3 contains 13 residues. CDR3 bases: TGTGCCAGCAGTGGACTGTCCACCGGGGAGCTGTTTTTT. Translation gives CASSGLSTGELFF.